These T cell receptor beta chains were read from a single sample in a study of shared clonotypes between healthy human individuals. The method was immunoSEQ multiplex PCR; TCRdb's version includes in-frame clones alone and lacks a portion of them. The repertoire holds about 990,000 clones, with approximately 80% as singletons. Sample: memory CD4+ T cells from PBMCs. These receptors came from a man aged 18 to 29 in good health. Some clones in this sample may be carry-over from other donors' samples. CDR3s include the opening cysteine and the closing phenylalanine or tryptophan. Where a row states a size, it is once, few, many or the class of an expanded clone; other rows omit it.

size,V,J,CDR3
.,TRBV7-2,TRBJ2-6,CASSQEVGSGANVLTF
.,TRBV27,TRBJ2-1,CASSGLVNNEQFF
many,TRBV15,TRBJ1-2,CATSTTDRRGYTF
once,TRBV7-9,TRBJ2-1,CAGSNNEQFF
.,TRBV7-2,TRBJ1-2,CASSLGRIYGYTF
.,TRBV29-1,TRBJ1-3,CSVRNRDRGNTIYF
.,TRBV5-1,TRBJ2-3,CASSTSGTSGGTDTQYF
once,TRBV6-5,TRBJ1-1,CASSTRGNTEAFF
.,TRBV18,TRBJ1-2,CASGRGNGYTF
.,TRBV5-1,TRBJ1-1,CASSLVYMNTEAFF
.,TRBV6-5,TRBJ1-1,CASSSPALMGEAFF
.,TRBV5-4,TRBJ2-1,CASSLGLAGAGNEQFF
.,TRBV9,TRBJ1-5,CASSSRTGGVQPQHF
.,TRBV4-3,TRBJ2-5,CASSQNPGQGGETQYF
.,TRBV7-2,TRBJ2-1,CASSPQTSGYNEQFF
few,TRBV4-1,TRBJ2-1,CASSQEHYGPGDEQFF
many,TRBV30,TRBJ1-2,CAWSVIGFSSGNYGYTF
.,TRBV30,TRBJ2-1,CAWGTAGGVSYNEQFF
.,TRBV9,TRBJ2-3,CASNEPRLGPSTDTQYF
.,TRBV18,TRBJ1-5,CASSPGSHNQPQHF
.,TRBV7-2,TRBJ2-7,CASSGAWGRQGEQYF
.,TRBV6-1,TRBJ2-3,CASSVVRAVKDTQYF
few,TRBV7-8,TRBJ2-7,CASSLDATGSDEQYF
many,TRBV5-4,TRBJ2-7,CASSTKLGVTYEQYF
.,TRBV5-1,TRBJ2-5,CASSLALAGTETQYF
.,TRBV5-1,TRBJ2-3,CASNSAGASTDTQYF
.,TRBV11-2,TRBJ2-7,CASSLGNEQYF
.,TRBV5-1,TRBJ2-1,CASTFTGTSAYNEQFF
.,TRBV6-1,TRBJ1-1,CASSERTPRDTEAFF
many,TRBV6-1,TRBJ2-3,CASTAGARTQYF
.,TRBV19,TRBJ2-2,CASSPGTAPAGELFF
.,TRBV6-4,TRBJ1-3,CASRNLRASGNTIYF
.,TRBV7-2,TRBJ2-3,CASSLDSGSTDTQYF
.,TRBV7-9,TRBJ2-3,CASSSGTSGITDTQYF
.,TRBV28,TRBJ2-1,CASSPTGLAGGAGRFF
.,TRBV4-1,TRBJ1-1,CASSQPTSRRMNTEAFF
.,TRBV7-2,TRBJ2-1,CASSLQGGTSYNEQFF
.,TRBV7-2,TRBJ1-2,CASSFDSANYGYTF
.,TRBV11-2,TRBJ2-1,CASSLAFSGRKFF
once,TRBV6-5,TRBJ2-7,CASRIGYWVAYEQYF
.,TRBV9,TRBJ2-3,CASSLRSAPTDTQYF
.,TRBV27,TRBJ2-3,CASSHRGGTDTQYF
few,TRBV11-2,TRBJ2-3,CASSQLGSGPRADTQYF
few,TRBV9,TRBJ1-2,CASSPHRGQFYGYTF
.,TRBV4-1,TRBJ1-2,CASSQDLVDRAYGYTF
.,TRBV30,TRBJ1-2,CAFSAINQNYGYTF
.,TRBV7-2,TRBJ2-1,CASSIRWGEDNEQFF
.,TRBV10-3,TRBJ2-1,CATRRTSGSDEQFF
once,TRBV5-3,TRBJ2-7,CARSRFLEQYF
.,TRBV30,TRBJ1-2,CAWSVLSGRVGGYTF